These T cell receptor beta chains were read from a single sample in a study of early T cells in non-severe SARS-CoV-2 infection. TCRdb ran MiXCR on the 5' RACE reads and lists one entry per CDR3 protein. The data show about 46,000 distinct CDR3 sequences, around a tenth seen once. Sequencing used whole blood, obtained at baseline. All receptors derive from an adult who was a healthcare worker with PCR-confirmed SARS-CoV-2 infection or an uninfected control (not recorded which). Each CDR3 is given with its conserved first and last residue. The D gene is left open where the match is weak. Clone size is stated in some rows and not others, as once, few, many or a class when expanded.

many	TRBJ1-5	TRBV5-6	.	CASSLRSSNQPQHF	TGTGCCAGCAGCTTAAGATCAAGCAATCAGCCCCAGCATTTT
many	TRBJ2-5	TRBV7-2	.	CASSPAGGQETQYF	TGTGCCAGCAGCCCTGCAGGAGGGCAAGAGACCCAGTACTTC
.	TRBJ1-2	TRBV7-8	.	CASGDDYGYTF	TGTGCCAGCGGGGACGACTATGGCTACACCTTC
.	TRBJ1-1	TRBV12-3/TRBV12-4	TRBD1	CATKGQGAITGEAFF	TGTGCCACCAAAGGACAGGGGGCAATAACAGGTGAAGCTTTCTTT
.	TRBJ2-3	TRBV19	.	CASSIYRDTTDTQYF	TGTGCCAGTAGTATCTACCGGGACACCACAGATACGCAGTATTTT
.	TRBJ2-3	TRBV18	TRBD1	CASSPGLAGGDYTQYF	TGTGCCAGCTCACCAGGGTTGGCAGGGGGCGATTATACGCAGTATTTT
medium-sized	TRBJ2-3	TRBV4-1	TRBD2	CASSQTGTSGADTQYF	TGCGCCAGCAGCCAGACCGGGACTAGCGGGGCAGATACGCAGTATTTT
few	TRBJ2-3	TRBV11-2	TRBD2	CASSLGYAGGQDTQYF	TGTGCCAGCAGCTTAGGATACGCGGGGGGTCAGGATACGCAGTATTTT
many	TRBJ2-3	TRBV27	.	CASSLSMFDTQYF	TGTGCCAGCAGTTTATCCATGTTCGATACGCAGTATTTT
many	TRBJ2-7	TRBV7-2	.	CASSLDPDPYEQYF	TGTGCCAGCAGCTTAGATCCGGACCCCTACGAGCAGTACTTC
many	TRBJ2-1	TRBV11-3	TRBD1	CASSLGDRVRSDEQFF	TGTGCCAGCAGCTTAGGGGACAGGGTTCGTAGCGATGAGCAGTTCTTC
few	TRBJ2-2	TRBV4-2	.	CASSPRSGELFF	TGTGCCAGCAGCCCTCGCTCCGGGGAGCTGTTTTTT
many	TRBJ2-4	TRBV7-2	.	CASSLILDIQYF	TGTGCCAGCAGCCTAATTTTAGACATTCAGTACTTC
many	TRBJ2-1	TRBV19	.	CASSILETGRTQNEQFF	TGTGCCAGTAGTATCCTAGAGACGGGTAGGACACAAAATGAGCAGTTCTTC
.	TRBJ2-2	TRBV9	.	CASSPQLAGELFF	TGTGCCAGCAGCCCCCAGCTCGCCGGGGAGCTGTTTTTT
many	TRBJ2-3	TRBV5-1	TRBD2	CASSFLSSGRATDTQYF	TGCGCCAGCAGCTTCCTTTCTAGCGGGAGGGCCACAGATACGCAGTATTTT
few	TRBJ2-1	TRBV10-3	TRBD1	CAISEFQGADEQFF	TGTGCCATCAGTGAGTTTCAGGGGGCCGATGAGCAGTTCTTC
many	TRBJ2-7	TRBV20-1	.	CSAPSLSGYEQYF	TGCAGTGCTCCCTCTTTGAGCGGATACGAGCAGTACTTC
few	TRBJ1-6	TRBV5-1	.	CASSLVAGADSPLHF	TGCGCCAGCAGCTTGGTGGCAGGGGCGGATTCACCCCTCCACTTT
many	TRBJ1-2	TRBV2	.	CASSEARAYTF	TGTGCCAGCAGTGAAGCGCGAGCTTACACCTTC
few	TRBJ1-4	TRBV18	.	CASSPPSAARHEKLFF	TGTGCCAGCTCACCACCGTCGGCAGCCCGGCATGAAAAACTGTTTTTT
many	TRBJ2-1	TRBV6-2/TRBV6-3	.	CASSYKDNEQFF	TGTGCCAGCAGTTACAAGGACAATGAGCAGTTCTTC
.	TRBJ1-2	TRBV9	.	CASSVAHRSKYGYTF	TGTGCCAGCAGCGTAGCTCACAGGTCCAAATATGGCTACACCTTC
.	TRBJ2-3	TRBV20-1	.	CSASRGTSYTDTQYF	TGCAGTGCTAGTAGGGGGACCAGTTACACAGATACGCAGTATTTT
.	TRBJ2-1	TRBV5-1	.	CASSFYGSYNEQFF	TGCGCCAGCAGCTTTTACGGCTCCTACAATGAGCAGTTCTTC